Detailed here is one TCR beta chain. Compared with germline, one end of the junction differs, possibly owing to a read error. This sample is part of a study of shared clonotypes between healthy human individuals. CDR1 GTSNPN and CDR2 SVGIG come from the germline V gene (reference sequence). The CDR3 is 13 residues long. On ten immunoSEQ deep assay plates, unsorted PBMC DNA was sequenced. Repertoires were generated with immunoSEQ multiplex PCR, while TCRdb's copy carries only in-frame clones and drops some. The profile shows around 500,000 clones, about 82% of them singletons. The chain combines TRBV30 with TRBJ2-1; TRBD2 is a possible D gene (5 bases). The TCR was taken from a woman aged 40-49 years in good health. Some clones in this sample may be carry-over from other donors' samples. Specimen: PBMCs. This CDR3 is CAWTRVSYYEQFF. In DNA form, the CDR3 reads TGTGCCTGGACGCGGGTTAGCTACTATGAGCAGTTCTTC.